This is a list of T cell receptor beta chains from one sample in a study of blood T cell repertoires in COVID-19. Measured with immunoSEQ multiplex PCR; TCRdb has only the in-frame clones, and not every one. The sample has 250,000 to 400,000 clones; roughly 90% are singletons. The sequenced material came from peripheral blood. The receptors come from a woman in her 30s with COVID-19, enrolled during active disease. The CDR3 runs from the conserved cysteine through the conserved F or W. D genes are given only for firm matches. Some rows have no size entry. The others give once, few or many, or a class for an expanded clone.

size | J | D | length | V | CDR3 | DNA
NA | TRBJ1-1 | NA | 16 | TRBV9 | CASSVDPAGPNTEAFF | TGTGCCAGCAGCGTAGATCCGGCGGGACCGAACACTGAAGCTTTCTTT
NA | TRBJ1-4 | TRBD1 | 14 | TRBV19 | CASTWDRASGKLFF | TGTGCCAGTACCTGGGACAGGGCGAGTGGAAAACTGTTTTTT
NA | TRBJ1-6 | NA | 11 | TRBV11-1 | CASSSRDILHF | TGTGCCAGCAGCTCGCGGGATATCCTCCACTTT
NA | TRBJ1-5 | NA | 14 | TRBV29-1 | CSVAWAGGNQPQHF | TGCAGCGTTGCCTGGGCGGGGGGTAACCAGCCCCAGCATTTT
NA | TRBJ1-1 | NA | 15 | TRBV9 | CASSVDGGMNTEAFF | TGTGCCAGCAGCGTCGACGGGGGGATGAACACTGAAGCTTTCTTT
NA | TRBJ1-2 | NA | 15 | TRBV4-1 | CASSSSLLGGYGYTF | TGCGCCAGCAGCTCGAGCCTCCTCGGCGGCTATGGCTACACCTTC
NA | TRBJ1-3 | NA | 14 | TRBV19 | CASSTQEPGNTIYF | TGTGCCAGTAGTACACAGGAGCCTGGAAACACCATATATTTT
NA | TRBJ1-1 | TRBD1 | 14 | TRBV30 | CAWMVSQGDTEAFF | TGTGCCTGGATGGTTTCACAGGGGGACACTGAAGCTTTCTTT
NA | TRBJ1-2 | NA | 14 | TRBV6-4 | CASSEGHNNYGYTF | TGTGCCAGCAGTGAGGGACACAATAACTATGGCTACACCTTC
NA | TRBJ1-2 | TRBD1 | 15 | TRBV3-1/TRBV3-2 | CASSRKTGTAHGYTF | TGTGCCAGCAGCCGTAAAACCGGGACAGCGCATGGCTACACCTTC
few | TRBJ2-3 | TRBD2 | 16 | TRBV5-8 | CASSFPSGSAPDTQYF | TGTGCCAGCAGCTTCCCTAGCGGGAGTGCACCAGATACGCAGTATTTT
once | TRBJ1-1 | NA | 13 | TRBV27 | CATGGANHTEAFF | TGTGCCACCGGGGGGGCCAATCACACTGAAGCTTTCTTT
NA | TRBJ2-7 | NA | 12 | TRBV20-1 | CSASLENYEQYF | TGCAGTGCTAGTCTGGAGAACTACGAGCAGTACTTC
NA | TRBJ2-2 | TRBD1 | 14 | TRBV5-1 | CASSGRQGAGELFF | TGCGCCAGCAGCGGAAGACAGGGGGCCGGGGAGCTGTTTTTT
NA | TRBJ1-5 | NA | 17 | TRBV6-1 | CASSEAFAGARNQPQHF | TGTGCCAGCAGTGAAGCGTTTGCGGGGGCGAGGAATCAGCCCCAGCATTTT
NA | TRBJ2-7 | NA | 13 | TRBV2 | CASSTSGPGEQYF | TGTGCCAGCAGTACATCAGGTCCTGGCGAGCAGTACTTC
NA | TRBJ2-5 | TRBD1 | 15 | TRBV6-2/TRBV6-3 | CASTPGQGVQETQYF | TGTGCCAGCACCCCGGGACAGGGGGTCCAAGAGACCCAGTACTTC
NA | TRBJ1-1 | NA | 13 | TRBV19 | CASSTAGFTEAFF | TGTGCCAGTAGTACCGCGGGATTCACTGAAGCTTTCTTT